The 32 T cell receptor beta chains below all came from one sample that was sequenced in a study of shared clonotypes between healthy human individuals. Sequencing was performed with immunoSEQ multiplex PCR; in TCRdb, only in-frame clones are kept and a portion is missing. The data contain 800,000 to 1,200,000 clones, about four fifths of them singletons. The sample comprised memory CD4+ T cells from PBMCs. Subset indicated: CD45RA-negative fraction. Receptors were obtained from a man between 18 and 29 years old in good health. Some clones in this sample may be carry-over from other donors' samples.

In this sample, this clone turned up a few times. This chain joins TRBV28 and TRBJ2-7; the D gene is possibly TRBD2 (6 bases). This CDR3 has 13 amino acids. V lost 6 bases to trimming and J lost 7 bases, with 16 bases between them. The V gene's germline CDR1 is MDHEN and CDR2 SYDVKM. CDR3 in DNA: TGTGCCAGCAGCCCCCCCGTTGCGGGAGAGCAGTACTTC. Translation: CASSPPVAGEQYF.

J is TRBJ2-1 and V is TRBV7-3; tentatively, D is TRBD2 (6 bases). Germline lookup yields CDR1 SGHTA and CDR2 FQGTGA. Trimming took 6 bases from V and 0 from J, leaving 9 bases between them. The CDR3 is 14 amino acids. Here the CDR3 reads CASSGGTSYNEQFF. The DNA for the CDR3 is TGTGCCAGCAGTGGCGGGACCTCCTACAATGAGCAGTTCTTC.

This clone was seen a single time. Written as DNA, the CDR3 is TGTGCCACCAGCACGAGGTCAGGAGACAATCAGCCCCAGCATTTT. Residues: CATSTRSGDNQPQHF. This chain uses TRBV15 with TRBJ1-5; no definite D call. This CDR3 spans 15 amino acids. Trimming cost V 4 bases and J 3 bases, with 13 bases left between them. Germline V gene sequence: CDR1 LNHNV, CDR2 YYDKDF (reference sequence).

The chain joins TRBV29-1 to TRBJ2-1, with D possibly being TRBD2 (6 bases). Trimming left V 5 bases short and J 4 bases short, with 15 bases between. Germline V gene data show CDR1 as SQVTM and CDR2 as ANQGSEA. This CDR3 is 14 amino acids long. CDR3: CSVNRGTVYNEQFF. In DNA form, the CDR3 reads TGCAGCGTTAACCGCGGGACTGTTTACAATGAGCAGTTCTTC.

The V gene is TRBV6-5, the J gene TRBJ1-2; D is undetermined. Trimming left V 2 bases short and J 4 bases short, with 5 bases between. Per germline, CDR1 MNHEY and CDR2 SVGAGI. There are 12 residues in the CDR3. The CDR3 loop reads CASSYGSYGYTF. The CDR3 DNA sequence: TGTGCCAGCAGTTACGGTTCCTATGGCTACACCTTC.

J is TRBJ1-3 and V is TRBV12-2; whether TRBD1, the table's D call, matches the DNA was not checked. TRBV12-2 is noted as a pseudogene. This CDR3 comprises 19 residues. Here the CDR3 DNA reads TGTGCAAGTCGCTTAGTTCCCACTCTACTTGACACCTCTGGAAACACCATATATTTT. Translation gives CASRLVPTLLDTSGNTIYF.

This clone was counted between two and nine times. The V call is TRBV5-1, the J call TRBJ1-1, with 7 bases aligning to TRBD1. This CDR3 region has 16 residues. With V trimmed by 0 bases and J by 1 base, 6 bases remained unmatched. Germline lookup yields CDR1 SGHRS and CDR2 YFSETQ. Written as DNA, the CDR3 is TGCGCCAGCAGCTTGGGACAGGGTCGCGAGAACACTGAAGCTTTCTTT. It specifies CASSLGQGRENTEAFF. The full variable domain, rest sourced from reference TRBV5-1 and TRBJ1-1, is KAGVTQTPRYLIKTRGQQVTLSCSPISGHRSVSWYQQTPGQGLQFLFEYFSETQRNKGNFPGRFSGRQFSNSRSEMNVSTLELGDSALYLCASSLGQGRENTEAFFGQGTRLTVV.

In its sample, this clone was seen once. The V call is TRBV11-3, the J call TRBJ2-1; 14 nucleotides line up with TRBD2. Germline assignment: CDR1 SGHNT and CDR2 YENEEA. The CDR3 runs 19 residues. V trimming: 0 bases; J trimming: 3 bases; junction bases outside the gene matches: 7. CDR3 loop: CASSLDGTSGSAFYNEQFF. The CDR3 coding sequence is TGTGCCAGCAGCTTAGACGGGACTAGCGGGAGCGCTTTCTACAATGAGCAGTTCTTC.

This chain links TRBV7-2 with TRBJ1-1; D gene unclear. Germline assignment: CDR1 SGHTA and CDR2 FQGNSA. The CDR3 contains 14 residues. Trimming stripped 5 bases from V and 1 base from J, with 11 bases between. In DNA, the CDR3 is TGTGCCAGCAGCATAAGGACGGAGAACACTGAAGCTTTCTTT. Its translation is CASSIRTENTEAFF.

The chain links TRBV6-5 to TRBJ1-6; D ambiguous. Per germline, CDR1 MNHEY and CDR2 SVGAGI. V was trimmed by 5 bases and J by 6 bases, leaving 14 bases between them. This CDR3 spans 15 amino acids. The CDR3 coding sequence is TGTGCCAGCAGTCGTCGTCCATCCCTTAATTCACCCCTCCACTTT. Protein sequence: CASSRRPSLNSPLHF.

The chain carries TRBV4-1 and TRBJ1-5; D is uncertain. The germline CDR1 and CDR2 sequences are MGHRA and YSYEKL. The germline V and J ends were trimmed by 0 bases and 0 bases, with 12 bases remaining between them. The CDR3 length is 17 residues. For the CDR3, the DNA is TGCGCCAGCAGCCAAGAAGGGAGCCCTTATAGCAATCAGCCCCAGCATTTT. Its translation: CASSQEGSPYSNQPQHF.

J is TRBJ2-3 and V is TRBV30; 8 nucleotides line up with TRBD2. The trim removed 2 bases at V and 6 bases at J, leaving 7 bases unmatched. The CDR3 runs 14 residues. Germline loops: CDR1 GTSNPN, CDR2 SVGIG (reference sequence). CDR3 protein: CAWSSGGPRDTQYF. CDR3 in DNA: TGTGCCTGGAGTTCGGGAGGGCCGAGGGATACGCAGTATTTT.

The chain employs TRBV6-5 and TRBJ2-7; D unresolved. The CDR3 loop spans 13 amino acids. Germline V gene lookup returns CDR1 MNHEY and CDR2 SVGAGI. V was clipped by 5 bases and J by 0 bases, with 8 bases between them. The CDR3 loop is CASSPLISYEQYF. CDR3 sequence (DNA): TGTGCCAGCAGTCCCCTCATCTCCTACGAGCAGTACTTC.

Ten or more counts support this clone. The CDR3 DNA is TGTGCCACCTCGTTTCGCGGGGATTACGAGCAGTACTTC. It translates to CATSFRGDYEQYF. The chain employs TRBV19 and TRBJ2-7; D might be TRBD2 (6 bases). Germline V gene data show CDR1 as LNHDA and CDR2 as SQIVND (reference sequence). This CDR3 spans 13 amino acids. Between the trimmed V and J ends, which lost 10 bases and 4 bases, there was a span of 17 bases.

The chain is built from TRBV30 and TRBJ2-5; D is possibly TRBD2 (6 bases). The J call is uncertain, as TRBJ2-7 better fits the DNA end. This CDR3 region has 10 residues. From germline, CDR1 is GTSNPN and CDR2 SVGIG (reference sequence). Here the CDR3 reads CAFGGFEQYF. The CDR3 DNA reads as TGTGCCTTTGGGGGGTTCGAGCAGTACTTC.

CDR3 loop: CASSPRLASPPETQYF. In DNA, the CDR3 is TGCGCCAGCAGCCCGAGACTAGCGTCGCCTCCAGAGACCCAGTACTTC. The rearrangement links TRBV4-3 to TRBJ2-5, with 8 bases aligning to TRBD2. This CDR3 has 16 amino acids. V lost 4 bases, J lost 4 bases, and 11 bases stayed unmatched. CDR1 and CDR2 from the germline V gene are LGHNA and YSLEER.

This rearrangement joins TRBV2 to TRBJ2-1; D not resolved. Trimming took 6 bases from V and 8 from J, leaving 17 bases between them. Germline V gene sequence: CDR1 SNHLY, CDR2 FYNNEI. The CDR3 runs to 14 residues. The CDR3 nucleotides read TGTGCCAGCAGGCCCGAGTTAGTTGGCGATGAGCAGTTCTTC. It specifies CASRPELVGDEQFF.

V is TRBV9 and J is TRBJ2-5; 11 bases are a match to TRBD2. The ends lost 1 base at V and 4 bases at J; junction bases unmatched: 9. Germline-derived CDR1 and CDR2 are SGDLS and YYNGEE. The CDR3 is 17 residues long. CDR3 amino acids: CASSVRPLAGDRETQYF. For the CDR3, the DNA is TGTGCCAGCAGCGTACGGCCACTAGCGGGAGATCGAGAGACCCAGTACTTC.

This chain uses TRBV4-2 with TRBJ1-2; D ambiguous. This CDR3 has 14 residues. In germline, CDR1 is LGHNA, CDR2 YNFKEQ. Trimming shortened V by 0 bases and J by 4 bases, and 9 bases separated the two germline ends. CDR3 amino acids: CASSQETAAYGYTF. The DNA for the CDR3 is TGTGCCAGCAGCCAAGAAACGGCAGCCTATGGCTACACCTTC.

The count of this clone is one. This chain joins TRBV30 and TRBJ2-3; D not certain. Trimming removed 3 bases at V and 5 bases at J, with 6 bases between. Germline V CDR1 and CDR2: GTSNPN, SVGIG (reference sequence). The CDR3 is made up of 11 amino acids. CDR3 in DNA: TGTGCCTGGAGGGGCAGAGATACGCAGTATTTT. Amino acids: CAWRGRDTQYF.

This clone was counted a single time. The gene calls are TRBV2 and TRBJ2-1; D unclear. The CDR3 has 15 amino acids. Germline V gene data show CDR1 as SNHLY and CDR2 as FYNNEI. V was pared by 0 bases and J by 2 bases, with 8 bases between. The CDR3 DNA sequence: TGTGCCAGCAGTGAAGCCGAGTTAACCTACAATGAGCAGTTCTTC. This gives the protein CASSEAELTYNEQFF.

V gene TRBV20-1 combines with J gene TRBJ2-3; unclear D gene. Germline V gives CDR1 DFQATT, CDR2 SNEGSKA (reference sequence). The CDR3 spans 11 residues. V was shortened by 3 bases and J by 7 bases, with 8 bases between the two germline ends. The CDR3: CSARGRNTQYF. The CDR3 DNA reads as TGCAGTGCTAGGGGCAGAAATACGCAGTATTTT.

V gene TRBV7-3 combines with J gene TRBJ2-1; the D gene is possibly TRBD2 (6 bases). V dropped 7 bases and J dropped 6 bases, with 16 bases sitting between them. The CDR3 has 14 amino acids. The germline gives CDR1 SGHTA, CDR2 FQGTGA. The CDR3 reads CASKPTAAGNEQFF. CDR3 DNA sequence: TGTGCCAGCAAACCCACGGCAGCGGGCAATGAGCAGTTCTTC.

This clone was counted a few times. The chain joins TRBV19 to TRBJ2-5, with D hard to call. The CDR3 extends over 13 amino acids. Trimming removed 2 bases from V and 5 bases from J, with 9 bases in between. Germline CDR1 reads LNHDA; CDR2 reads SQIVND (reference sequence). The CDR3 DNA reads TGTGCCAGTAGTATAATGGCGAGGGAGACCCAGTACTTC. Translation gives CASSIMARETQYF. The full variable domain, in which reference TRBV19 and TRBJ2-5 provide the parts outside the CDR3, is DGGITQSPKYLFRKEGQNVTLSCEQNLNHDAMYWYRQDPGQGLRLIYYSQIVNDFQKGDIAEGYSVSREKKESFPLTVTSAQKNPTAFYLCASSIMARETQYFGPGTRLLVL.

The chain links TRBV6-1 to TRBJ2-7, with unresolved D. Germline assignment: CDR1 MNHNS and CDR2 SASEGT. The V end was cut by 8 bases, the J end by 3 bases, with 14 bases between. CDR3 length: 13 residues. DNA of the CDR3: TGTGCCAGCGGTGTCGTGGGCGACTACGAGCAGTACTTC. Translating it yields CASGVVGDYEQYF.

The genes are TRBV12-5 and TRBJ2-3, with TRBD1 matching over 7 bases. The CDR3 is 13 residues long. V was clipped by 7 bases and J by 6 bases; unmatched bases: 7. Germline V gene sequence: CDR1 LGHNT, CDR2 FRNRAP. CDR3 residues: CASALTGTDTQYF. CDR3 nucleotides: TGTGCTAGTGCCCTGACAGGGACCGATACGCAGTATTTT.

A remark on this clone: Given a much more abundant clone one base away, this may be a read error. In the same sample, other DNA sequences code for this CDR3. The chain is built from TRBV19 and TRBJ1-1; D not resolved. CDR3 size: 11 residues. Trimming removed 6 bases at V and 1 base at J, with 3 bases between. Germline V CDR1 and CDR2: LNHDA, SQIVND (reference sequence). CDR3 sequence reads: CASRQNTEAFF. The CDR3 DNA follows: TGTGCCAGTAGGCAGAACACTGAAGCTTTCTTT.

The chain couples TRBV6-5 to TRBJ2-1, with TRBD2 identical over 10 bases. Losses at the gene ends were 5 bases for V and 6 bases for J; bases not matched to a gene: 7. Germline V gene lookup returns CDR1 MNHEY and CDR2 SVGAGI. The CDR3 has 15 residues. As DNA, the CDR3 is TGTGCCAGCAGTCCGAGGGGACTAGCGTCCAATGAGCAGTTCTTC. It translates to CASSPRGLASNEQFF.

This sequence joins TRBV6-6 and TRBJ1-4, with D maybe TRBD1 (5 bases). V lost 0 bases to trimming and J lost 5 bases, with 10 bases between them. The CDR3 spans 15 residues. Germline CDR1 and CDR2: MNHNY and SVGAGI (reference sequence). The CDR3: CASSYSPGLNEKLFF. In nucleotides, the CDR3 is TGTGCCAGCAGTTACTCGCCAGGGCTCAATGAAAAACTGTTTTTT.

The CDR3 is CASSEGVGAGTQYF. DNA of the CDR3: TGTGCCAGCAGCGAGGGGGTTGGGGCGGGGACCCAGTACTTC. The chain carries TRBV7-8 and TRBJ2-5; D is perhaps TRBD1 (6 bases). The CDR3 contains 14 residues. Looked up from germline, CDR1 is SGHVS and CDR2 is FQNEAQ. Trimming cost V 5 bases and J 7 bases, with 17 bases left between them.

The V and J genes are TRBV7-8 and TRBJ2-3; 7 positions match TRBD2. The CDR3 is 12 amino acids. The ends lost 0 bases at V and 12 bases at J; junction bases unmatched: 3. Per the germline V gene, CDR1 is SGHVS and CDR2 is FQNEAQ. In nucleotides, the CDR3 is TGTGCCAGCAGCTTAGCGGGAGGGCCCCAGTATTTT. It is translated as CASSLAGGPQYF.

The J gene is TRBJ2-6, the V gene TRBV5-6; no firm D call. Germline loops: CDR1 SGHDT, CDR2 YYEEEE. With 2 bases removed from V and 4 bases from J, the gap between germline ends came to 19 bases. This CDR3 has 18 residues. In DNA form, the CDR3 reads TGTGCCAGCAGCTTCGTCCAGGCTTTCTTGACAGGGGCCAACGTCCTGACTTTC. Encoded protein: CASSFVQAFLTGANVLTF.